These 13 T cell receptor beta chains originate from one sample sequenced in a study of shared clonotypes between healthy human individuals. Generated by immunoSEQ multiplex PCR, the TCRdb table keeps only in-frame clones and is missing some. The repertoire includes about 2 million clones, about 95% of them detected once, and 0.13% sits in the top ten. The source material was naive CD4+ T cells sorted from blood. The subset is: CD45RA+ positively selected. The source of these receptors is a man aged 18 to 30 in good health.

The chain carries TRBV2 and TRBJ2-3; 10 nucleotides agree with TRBD2. The CDR3 loop spans 15 amino acids. V shed 4 bases and J 4 bases; nucleotides not matched to a gene: 5. Germline CDR1 reads SNHLY; CDR2 reads FYNNEI. DNA for the CDR3: TGTGCCAGCAGTGTTCGAGCGGGGGGGCCAGATACGCAGTATTTT. It translates to CASSVRAGGPDTQYF.

This sequence joins TRBV2 and TRBJ1-4, with unresolved D. The CDR3 sequence is 17 residues long. Germline CDR1 SNHLY, CDR2 FYNNEI. V was shortened by 5 bases and J by 7 bases, with 23 bases between the two germline ends. The CDR3, as DNA: TGTGCCAGCAGTTTAGACTACACCTCCCAATTGAGTGAAAAACTGTTTTTT. Translating it yields CASSLDYTSQLSEKLFF.

The V gene is TRBV9, the J gene TRBJ2-6; no firm D call. Germline V gene lookup returns CDR1 SGDLS and CDR2 YYNGEE. The CDR3 spans 16 residues. The ends were cut back, 0 bases at V and 4 bases at J, with 11 bases in the middle. CDR3 amino acids: CASSVAAVGGANVLTF. As DNA, the CDR3 is TGTGCCAGCAGCGTAGCGGCGGTAGGAGGGGCCAACGTCCTGACTTTC.

The chain is built from TRBV2 and TRBJ1-5; D remains unclear. This CDR3 has 14 amino acids. Per germline, CDR1 SNHLY and CDR2 FYNNEI. V was shortened by 3 bases and J by 0 bases, with 6 bases between the two germline ends. The CDR3 region is CASSDWDSNQPQHF. The CDR3 DNA is TGTGCCAGCAGTGATTGGGATAGCAATCAGCCCCAGCATTTT.

CDR3 region: CASSPSAVLSYEQYF. The CDR3 DNA reads as TGTGCCAGCTCACCATCGGCGGTCCTGTCCTACGAGCAGTACTTC. The rearrangement uses TRBV18 and TRBJ2-7; D unclear. From germline, CDR1 is KGHSH and CDR2 LQKENI. This CDR3 has 15 amino acids. The V end was cut by 2 bases, the J end by 1 base, with 12 bases between. Full variable domain (remainder filled in from reference TRBV18 and TRBJ2-7): NAGVMQNPRHLVRRRGQEARLRCSPMKGHSHVYWYRQLPEEGLKFMVYLQKENIIDESGMPKERFSAEFPKEGPSILRIQQVVRGDSAAYFCASSPSAVLSYEQYFGPGTRLTVT.

Note on this clone: The same CDR3 also results from other DNA sequences found in this sample. The genes are TRBV7-9 and TRBJ1-1, with D hard to call. Trimming pared 2 bases from V and 0 bases from J, leaving 7 bases between. Germline loops: CDR1 SEHNR, CDR2 FQNEAQ (reference sequence). The length of the CDR3 is 14 residues. Written as DNA, the CDR3 is TGTGCCAGCAGCTTACGCACTCTGAACACTGAAGCTTTCTTT. Its protein is CASSLRTLNTEAFF.

The chain carries TRBV5-1 and TRBJ2-2, with unresolved D. This CDR3 has 14 residues. V was shortened by 1 base and J by 7 bases, with 11 bases between the two germline ends. CDR1 is SGHRS, CDR2 YFSETQ, per germline. The CDR3 loop reads CASSLLLPSGELFF. CDR3 nucleotides: TGCGCCAGCAGCTTGTTACTCCCCAGCGGGGAGCTGTTTTTT.

This chain connects TRBV28 to TRBJ2-7, with D possibly matching TRBD2 (7 bases). CDR1 and CDR2 (germline): MDHEN, SYDVKM. V was pared by 8 bases and J by 2 bases, with 13 bases between. The CDR3 sequence is 13 residues long. This CDR3 reads CASGGGAAYEQYF. For the CDR3, the DNA is TGTGCCAGCGGAGGGGGGGCCGCCTACGAGCAGTACTTC.

The chain couples TRBV7-2 to TRBJ2-7; no firm D call. Trimming removed 8 bases at V and 0 bases at J, with 8 bases between. Germline V gives CDR1 SGHTA, CDR2 FQGNSA. There are 12 residues in the CDR3. DNA for the CDR3: TGTGCCAGCGCCCGGAGCTCCTACGAGCAGTACTTC. The encoded protein is CASARSSYEQYF.

This chain links TRBV11-2 with TRBJ2-3; weak D call: TRBD2 (6 bases). The CDR3 consists of 14 residues. Germline CDR1 is SGHAT and CDR2 is FQNNGV. V was trimmed by 3 bases and J by 3 bases, leaving 10 bases between them. This chain's CDR3 is CASSLNGGTDTQYF. CDR3 DNA: TGTGCCAGCAGCTTGAATGGGGGGACAGATACGCAGTATTTT.

V is TRBV2 and J is TRBJ2-4, with TRBD1 matching over 11 bases. From germline, CDR1 is SNHLY and CDR2 FYNNEI. The CDR3 extends over 18 amino acids. Trimming cost V 1 base and J 3 bases; bases outside gene matches: 8. The CDR3, as DNA: TGTGCCAGCAGTGAAGGGGACAGGGGGATTTTCGTCAAAAACATTCAGTACTTC. It codes for CASSEGDRGIFVKNIQYF.

The chain carries TRBV5-1 and TRBJ2-3; perhaps TRBD2 as D (6 bases). Trimming left V 4 bases short and J 2 bases short, with 14 bases between. The CDR3 totals 15 residues. The germline CDR1 and CDR2 sequences are SGHRS and YFSETQ. The CDR3 region has the DNA TGCGCCAGCAGCATTTCGGCGGGGCCCACAGATACGCAGTATTTT. Encoded protein: CASSISAGPTDTQYF.

Concerning this clone: Other DNA sequences in this specimen translate into the identical CDR3. The V and J genes are TRBV25-1 and TRBJ1-4; 7 bases align to TRBD1. Germline values: CDR1 MGHDK, CDR2 SYGVNS. CDR3 length: 15 amino acids. V trimming: 4 bases; J trimming: 7 bases; junction bases outside the gene matches: 9. The CDR3 DNA is TGTGCCAGCAGTGGGTTGACAGGGAAGGGTGAAAAACTGTTTTTT. Translating it yields CASSGLTGKGEKLFF. The whole variable domain, filled in from reference TRBV25-1 and TRBJ1-4, reads EADIYQTPRYLVIGTGKKITLECSQTMGHDKMYWYQQDPGMELHLIHYSYGVNSTEKGDLSSESTVSRIRTEHFPLTLESARPSHTSQYLCASSGLTGKGEKLFFGSGTQLSVL.